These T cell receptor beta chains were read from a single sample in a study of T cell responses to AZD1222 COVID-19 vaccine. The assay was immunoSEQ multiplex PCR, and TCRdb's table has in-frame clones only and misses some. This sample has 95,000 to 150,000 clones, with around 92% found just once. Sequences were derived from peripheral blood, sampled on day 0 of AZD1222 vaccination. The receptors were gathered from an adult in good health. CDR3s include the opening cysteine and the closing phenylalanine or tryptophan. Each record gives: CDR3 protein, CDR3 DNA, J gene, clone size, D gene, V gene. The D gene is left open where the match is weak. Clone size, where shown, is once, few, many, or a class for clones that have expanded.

CASVRHDIGRAFHEKLFF TGTGCCAGCGTACGGCACGATATTGGTAGGGCGTTTCATGAAAAACTGTTTTTT TRBJ1-4 - - TRBV9
CASSPVAGAQYF TGTGCCAGCAGCCCAGTGGCGGGGGCCCAGTACTTC TRBJ2-5 - TRBD2 TRBV7-8
CASSPTRGGETNYGYTF TGTGCCAGCAGCCCAACCAGAGGAGGAGAAACCAACTATGGCTACACCTTC TRBJ1-2 once - TRBV7-9
CASSRLGGTTEAFF TGCGCCAGCAGCCGTTTGGGTGGGACCACTGAAGCTTTCTTT TRBJ1-1 few - TRBV4-3
CASRFTGLAVEELFF TGTGCCAGCAGATTTACAGGACTAGCGGTAGAGGAGCTGTTTTTT TRBJ2-2 - TRBD2 TRBV7-2
CASSFNRDGSPLHF TGTGCCAGCAGCTTTAACAGGGACGGATCACCCCTCCACTTT TRBJ1-6 - - TRBV7-9
CASSLSGSYGYTF TGTGCCAGCAGCTTAAGCGGCAGCTATGGCTACACCTTC TRBJ1-2 - - TRBV11-2
CASSGGGYEQYF TGTGCCAGCAGTGGAGGGGGTTATGAGCAGTACTTC TRBJ2-7 - - TRBV27
CSVSLRGPYGYTF TGCAGCGTTTCACTCAGGGGGCCATATGGCTACACCTTC TRBJ1-2 - TRBD1 TRBV29-1
CASTFGTEAFF TGTGCCAGCACGTTCGGCACTGAAGCTTTCTTT TRBJ1-1 - - TRBV12-3/TRBV12-4
CASSFTGEGAQYF TGTGCCAGCAGTTTTACAGGGGAGGGGGCCCAGTACTTC TRBJ2-5 - - TRBV27
CASSVGGGFGQPQHF TGTGCCAGCAGCGTAGGGGGAGGTTTCGGTCAGCCCCAGCATTTT TRBJ1-5 - - TRBV9
CASSARRDRGDQPQHF TGTGCCAGCAGTGCCCGCCGGGACAGGGGGGATCAGCCCCAGCATTTT TRBJ1-5 - TRBD1 TRBV6-2/TRBV6-3
CASSSGQGDYEQYF TGCGCCAGCAGCTCTGGACAGGGTGACTACGAGCAGTACTTC TRBJ2-7 few TRBD1 TRBV4-1
CASSQETGVAYGYTF TGTGCCAGCAGCCAAGAGACAGGGGTAGCCTATGGCTACACCTTC TRBJ1-2 - TRBD1 TRBV3-1/TRBV3-2
CASSYSASGAGWETQYF TGTGCCAGCAGTTACTCAGCCAGCGGGGCGGGATGGGAGACCCAGTACTTC TRBJ2-5 - TRBD2 TRBV6-2/TRBV6-3
CASSINGLWPQHF TGTGCCAGTAGTATTAACGGGCTCTGGCCCCAGCATTTT TRBJ1-5 - - TRBV19
CASSYPRQGSYEQYF TGTGCCAGCAGTTACCCACGACAGGGGTCCTACGAGCAGTACTTC TRBJ2-7 - TRBD1 TRBV6-2/TRBV6-3
CASTSRVWSYNSPLHF TGTGCCAGTACCTCCAGGGTTTGGTCCTATAATTCACCCCTCCACTTT TRBJ1-6 - - TRBV19
CASSESRQYTEAFF TGTGCCAGCAGCGAATCACGACAGTATACTGAAGCTTTCTTT TRBJ1-1 - - TRBV7-2
CATRSDRGLNQPQHF TGTGCCACCAGATCGGACAGGGGGCTAAATCAGCCCCAGCATTTT TRBJ1-5 - TRBD1 TRBV15
CASSESPGGYGYTF TGTGCCAGCAGTGAAAGCCCAGGGGGCTATGGCTACACCTTC TRBJ1-2 - TRBD1 TRBV6-1
CASSLGTARETQYF TGTGCCAGCAGCTTAGGGACAGCCAGAGAGACCCAGTACTTC TRBJ2-5 - - TRBV11-3
CASELGGGTSGYEQYF TGTGCCAGCGAACTAGGGGGTGGGACTAGCGGCTACGAGCAGTACTTC TRBJ2-7 - TRBD2 TRBV28
CASSLGLAGGHYEQYF TGTGCCAGCAGCTTAGGGCTAGCGGGGGGTCACTACGAGCAGTACTTC TRBJ2-7 few TRBD2 TRBV7-9
CASSYSFTGDTEAFF TGTGCCAGCAGTTACTCATTTACAGGCGATACAGAAGCTTTCTTT TRBJ1-1 - - TRBV6-5
CASSFTWEDEQFF TGTGCCAGCAGCTTCACTTGGGAGGATGAGCAGTTCTTC TRBJ2-1 - - TRBV7-8
CASSHPSGALTYEQYF TGCGCCAGCAGTCATCCTAGCGGGGCCCTTACCTACGAGCAGTACTTC TRBJ2-7 - TRBD2 TRBV23-1
CASSSWPGGDLEANVLTF TGTGCCAGCAGCTCCTGGCCAGGGGGGGATCTAGAGGCCAACGTCCTGACTTTC TRBJ2-6 - - TRBV7-9
CASSLGGLGQETQYF TGCGCCAGCAGCTTGGGGGGTCTAGGCCAAGAGACCCAGTACTTC TRBJ2-5 - - TRBV5-1
CSVVEGLSGNQPQHF TGCAGCGTTGTAGAGGGGTTGAGCGGCAATCAGCCCCAGCATTTT TRBJ1-5 - - TRBV29-1
CASSDPGTENTGELFF TGTGCCAGCAGTGACCCCGGGACAGAGAACACCGGGGAGCTGTTTTTT TRBJ2-2 few TRBD1 TRBV6-4
CASSQEGSRGSNQPQHF TGCGCCAGCAGCCAAGAAGGGTCCAGGGGGAGCAATCAGCCCCAGCATTTT TRBJ1-5 - TRBD1 TRBV4-1
CATYRGLEAFF TGTGCCACCTACAGGGGCCTTGAAGCTTTCTTT TRBJ1-1 - TRBD1 TRBV9
CASTKGGTSTDTQYF TGTGCCAGCACGAAGGGGGGGACGAGCACAGATACGCAGTATTTT TRBJ2-3 - - TRBV6-6
CASSLLRGEYQETQYF TGTGCCAGCAGCTTGTTGCGGGGGGAGTACCAAGAGACCCAGTACTTC TRBJ2-5 once TRBD2 TRBV5-4
CASKNGPTGISQPQHF TGTGCCAGCAAAAACGGCCCGACAGGTATATCTCAGCCCCAGCATTTT TRBJ1-5 - - TRBV28
CASSSTGYEQYF TGTGCCAGCAGCTCAACCGGCTACGAGCAGTACTTC TRBJ2-7 - - TRBV7-9
CASSPTGLNEQFF TGTGCCAGCTCACCGACAGGTTTGAATGAGCAGTTCTTC TRBJ2-1 - - TRBV18
CARDTSARAYEQYF TGTGCCAGAGATACTAGCGCGAGAGCCTACGAGCAGTACTTC TRBJ2-7 - TRBD2 TRBV2
CASSLSTGPNEQFF TGTGCCAGCAGTTTGTCCACCGGGCCCAATGAGCAGTTCTTC TRBJ2-1 medium-sized - TRBV27
CASSLARELGQLSYTF TGTGCCAGCAGCTTGGCCCGGGAGCTGGGTCAGTTGAGCTACACCTTC TRBJ1-2 - - TRBV13
CASSYVGGTEAFF TGTGCCAGCAGTTACGTAGGGGGAACTGAAGCTTTCTTT TRBJ1-1 - - TRBV6-2/TRBV6-3
CAISGGQGTDTQYF TGTGCCATCAGTGGGGGTCAGGGCACAGATACGCAGTATTTT TRBJ2-3 - - TRBV10-3
CASSLRTESYTEAFF TGTGCCAGCAGCCTACGGACGGAGAGCTACACTGAAGCTTTCTTT TRBJ1-1 few - TRBV9
CAWSLNYGYTF TGTGCCTGGAGTTTGAACTATGGCTACACCTTC TRBJ1-2 - - TRBV30
CASSWDTEAFF TGTGCCAGTAGCTGGGACACTGAAGCTTTCTTT TRBJ1-1 - - TRBV19
CASSQLTATYEQYF TGTGCCAGCAGCCAATTGACAGCTACCTACGAGCAGTACTTC TRBJ2-7 - - TRBV3-1/TRBV3-2
CASSPTGVSYEQYF TGTGCCAGCAGCCCTACAGGAGTCTCCTACGAGCAGTACTTC TRBJ2-7 - - TRBV7-9
CASSPGTSGYNEQFF TGTGCCAGCAGCCCCGGGACTAGCGGATACAATGAGCAGTTCTTC TRBJ2-1 - TRBD2 TRBV6-2/TRBV6-3
CASSLPEGGNYGYTF TGTGCCAGCAGCTTACCGGAGGGCGGTAACTATGGCTACACCTTC TRBJ1-2 - - TRBV7-2
CASSLEPPLAEAFPSTDTQYF TGTGCCAGCAGCTTAGAACCACCCCTAGCGGAAGCCTTTCCTAGCACAGATACGCAGTATTTT TRBJ2-3 - TRBD2 TRBV7-6
CASNIQGLGNTEAFF TGTGCCAGTAATATACAGGGGTTGGGGAACACTGAAGCTTTCTTT TRBJ1-1 once TRBD1 TRBV19